What follows is one T cell receptor (beta chain) and its context. Amplification used 60 Vbeta primers and 13 Jbeta primers. Produced via immunoSEQ multiplex PCR; TCRdb's table is partial and in-frame only. The top ten clones hold 1% of a sample with about 160,000 clones, 80% of them seen once. V dropped 0 bases and J dropped 8; count of bases not matched to a gene: 9. The CDR3 contains 17 residues. Germline lookup yields CDR1 SGHVS and CDR2 FQNEAQ. The data were obtained in a study of cytomegalovirus exposure and HLA in healthy donors. Sequencing was done on a sample of PBMCs. The source of this sequence is a woman aged 50 to 60 in good health and CMV-seropositive. The rearrangement links TRBV7-8 to TRBJ2-3, with 12 bases fitting TRBD2. The CDR3 loop reads CASSLAASGRAQGTQYF. The DNA for the CDR3 is TGTGCCAGCAGCTTAGCGGCTAGCGGGAGGGCTCAGGGTACGCAGTATTTT.